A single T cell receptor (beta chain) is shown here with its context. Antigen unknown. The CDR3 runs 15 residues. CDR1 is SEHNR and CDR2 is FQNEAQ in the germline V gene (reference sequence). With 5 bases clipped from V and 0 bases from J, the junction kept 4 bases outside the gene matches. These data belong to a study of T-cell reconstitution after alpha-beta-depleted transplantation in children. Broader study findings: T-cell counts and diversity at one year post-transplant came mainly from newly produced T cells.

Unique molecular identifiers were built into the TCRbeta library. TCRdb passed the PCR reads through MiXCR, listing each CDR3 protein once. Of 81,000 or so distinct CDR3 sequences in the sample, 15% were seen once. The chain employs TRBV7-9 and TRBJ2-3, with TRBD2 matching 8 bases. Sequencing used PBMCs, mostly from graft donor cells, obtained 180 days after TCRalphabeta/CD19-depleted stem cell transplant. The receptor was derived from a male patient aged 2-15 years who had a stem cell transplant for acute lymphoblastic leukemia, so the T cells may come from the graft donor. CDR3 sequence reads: CASSHGTRSTDTQYF. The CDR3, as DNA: TGTGCCAGCAGCCACGGGACTAGAAGCACAGATACGCAGTATTTT.